This T cell receptor beta chain was profiled in a study of T cell changes during pregnancy in multiple sclerosis. As to this clone: The same CDR3 is also encoded by other DNA sequences in this sample.

Method: immunoSEQ multiplex PCR; TCRdb's copy keeps in-frame clones and lacks some. The top ten clones hold around 2.3% of a sample with fewer than 95,000 clones, 90% to 95% of them seen once. CDR1 is SGHRS and CDR2 is YFSETQ in the germline V gene. The CDR3 runs 15 residues. Unmatched junction bases numbered 6, after V lost 5 bases and J lost 6 bases. The chain is built from TRBV5-1 and TRBJ2-1, with 12 nucleotides matching TRBD2. The sequence came from a female donor with multiple sclerosis, enrolled in a pregnancy study. Source: peripheral blood, taken in the third trimester of pregnancy. The CDR3 here is CASSSGLAGSNEQFF. In DNA, the CDR3 is TGCGCCAGCAGTTCCGGACTAGCGGGAAGCAATGAGCAGTTCTTC.